This T cell receptor beta chain is drawn from a study of blood T cell repertoires in COVID-19. Study-wide background: The United States, Italy and Spain were the sources of the acute and convalescent COVID-19 samples. Nucleic acid was either cDNA or gDNA, and it came from T cells, B-cell-depleted T cells, or PBMCs.

Trimming took 3 bases from V and 5 from J, leaving 8 bases between them. The CDR3 has 12 amino acids. Germline-derived CDR1 and CDR2 are SGHDT and YYEEEE. This clone showed up just a few times. The same CDR3 also results from other DNA sequences found in this sample. Authors' data handling: Estimation of nucleated cell counts relied on the amplification of reference gene primers. The data were produced by immunoSEQ multiplex PCR, yet TCRdb's version contains in-frame clones alone and is incomplete. Clone size and the V and J calls come from that table; the DNA yielded D and trimming. The sample holds about 140,000 clones, approximately 84% seen once.

Material for sequencing was peripheral blood. The chain has TRBV5-6 and TRBJ1-1; weak D call: TRBD1 (5 bases). The TCR sequence derives from a human donor in a cohort sampled during active COVID-19. The CDR3 reads CASSSHRTEAFF. CDR3 nucleotide sequence: TGTGCCAGCAGCTCCCACAGGACTGAAGCTTTCTTT.